This entry features one TCR beta chain sequence. The data belong to a study of OX40 agonist ivuxolimab in advanced cancers. Profiled with immunoSEQ multiplex PCR; TCRdb holds only in-frame clones, not every one. The sample contains around 110,000 clones, roughly 90% of which appear only once. In germline, CDR1 is MDHEN, CDR2 SYDVKM. V lost 5 bases and J lost 7; bases outside the gene matches: 6. The CDR3 runs to 14 residues. This TCR was recovered from an adult with an advanced solid tumor such as melanoma, head and neck, liver or kidney cancer. This specimen was CD4+ or CD8+ T cells sorted from blood, taken in a trial of the OX40 agonist ivuxolimab. The V gene is TRBV28, the J gene TRBJ1-2, with 11 bases identical to TRBD1. The CDR3 sequence: CASSPGQGAAGYTF. In DNA form, the CDR3 reads TGTGCCAGCAGTCCAGGACAGGGGGCCGCTGGCTACACCTTC.